The 25 T cell receptor beta chains below all came from one sample that was sequenced in a study of blood T cells in healthy people across ages. Through a sample-barcoded 5' primer and a J-beta primer mix, a second PCR was run for roughly 6 to 12 cycles. From the 5' RACE reads, TCRdb called clonotypes with MiXCR, one entry per CDR3 protein. The data contain about 1.8 million distinct CDR3 sequences, about 49% of them singletons. The sample comprised blood. The receptor source for this set is a woman between 35 and 50 years old in good health.

J is TRBJ1-4 and V is TRBV6-2 or TRBV6-3; no reliable D call. CDR1 MNHEY and CDR2 SVGEGT come from the germline V gene. V dropped 6 bases and J dropped 0 bases, with 17 bases sitting between them. The CDR3 contains 17 residues. The CDR3 spells CASSPVPSAATNEKLFF. DNA of the CDR3: TGTGCCAGCAGCCCGGTACCCTCAGCTGCAACTAATGAAAAACTGTTTTTT.

This CDR3 reads CSAVSWVERVSMEETQYF. In DNA, the CDR3 is TGCAGCGCCGTGAGTTGGGTAGAGCGTGTTAGTATGGAAGAGACCCAGTACTTC. V is TRBV29-1 and J is TRBJ2-5; D is unclear. The CDR3 covers 18 residues. Germline CDR1 SQVTM, CDR2 ANQGSEA. Trimming took 7 bases from V and 3 from J, leaving 30 bases between them.

The chain uses TRBV28 and TRBJ1-2; no clear D gene. V gave up 2 bases and J gave up 4 bases, with 11 bases separating them. From germline, CDR1 is MDHEN and CDR2 SYDVKM. The CDR3 length is 14 residues. CDR3 DNA sequence: TGTGCCAGCAGTTTAAGGTCTGAGATCTATGGCTACACCTTC. The encoded protein is CASSLRSEIYGYTF.

V gene TRBV2 combines with J gene TRBJ1-6; 10 nucleotides align to TRBD1. The CDR3 totals 15 residues. The junction had 8 bases not matched to a gene; V was cut back by 7 bases and J by 8 bases. The V gene's germline CDR1 is SNHLY and CDR2 FYNNEI. CDR3 in amino acids: CASILAGTGDSPLHF. The CDR3 region has the DNA TGTGCCAGCATCCTCGCCGGGACAGGGGATTCACCCCTCCACTTT.

The chain uses TRBV7-2 and TRBJ2-7; 7 bases match TRBD2. The end of the DNA aligns better with TRBJ2-5, so the J call may be wrong. The CDR3 totals 16 residues. The germline V gene encodes CDR1 SGHTA and CDR2 FQGNSA. Written as DNA, the CDR3 is TGTGCCAGCAGCTTATTAACTAGCGCGGTCGGCGAGACCCAGTACTTC. Protein sequence: CASSLLTSAVGETQYF.

The V call is TRBV6-5, the J call TRBJ2-1; unclear D gene. CDR1 is MNHEY, CDR2 SVGAGI, per germline. V shed 10 bases and J shed 7 bases, with 14 bases lying between them. The CDR3 contains 12 residues. CDR3 loop: CATRSPWNEQFF. The CDR3 bases are TGTGCCACCCGCTCACCCTGGAATGAGCAGTTCTTC.

In the case of this clonotype: One junction end disagrees with the germline gene, perhaps due to a read error. The rearrangement links TRBV28 to TRBJ2-3; D tentatively reads TRBD1 or TRBD2 (5 bases each). The length of the CDR3 is 17 residues. Germline CDR1 is MDHEN and CDR2 is SYDVKM. The CDR3 DNA follows: TGTGCCAGCAGTTTTGCCCTATCGCCCGACTACACAGGTACGCAGTATTTT. It translates to CASSFALSPDYTGTQYF.

The CDR3 loop reads CASSLELIGSPIPYGYTF. In DNA form, the CDR3 reads TGTGCCAGCAGCTTAGAATTGATCGGGTCCCCTATTCCGTATGGCTACACCTTC. This chain uses TRBV7-8 with TRBJ1-2, with D uncertain. Trimming stripped 1 base from V and 5 bases from J, with 23 bases between. The CDR3 contains 18 residues. In germline, CDR1 is SGHVS, CDR2 FQNEAQ. Based on the CDR3 plus reference TRBV7-8 and TRBJ1-2, the full variable domain is GAGVSQSPRYKVAKRGQDVALRCDPISGHVSLFWYQQALGQGPEFLTYFQNEAQLDKSGLPSDRFFAERPEGSVSTLKIQRTQQEDSAVYLCASSLELIGSPIPYGYTFGSGTRLTVV.

On this clonotype itself: A single base separates this from a much larger clone, so it may be a read error. V and J are TRBV6-1 and TRBJ2-4; weak D call: TRBD1 (5 bases). The DNA matches TRBJ2-7 better at its end, which makes the J call doubtful. This CDR3 comprises 12 residues. Germline V CDR1 and CDR2: MNHNS, SASEGT. The CDR3 here is CASSGQIYEQYF. In DNA, the CDR3 is TGTGCCAGCAGTGGACAGATCTACGAGCAGTACTTC.

The rearrangement uses TRBV6-5 and TRBJ1-2; a possible D gene is TRBD1 (5 bases). V was trimmed by 5 bases and J by 5 bases, leaving 9 bases between them. Germline CDR1 MNHEY, CDR2 SVGAGI. The CDR3 contains 12 residues. The chain's CDR3 is CASSKGLYGYTF. CDR3 DNA: TGTGCCAGCAGTAAGGGACTGTATGGCTACACCTTC.

The chain couples TRBV4-2 to TRBJ2-3, with TRBD2 identical over 7 bases. Trimming took 6 bases from V and 1 from J; bases not matched to a gene: 7. There are 15 residues in the CDR3. The germline CDR1 and CDR2 sequences are LGHNA and YNFKEQ. The CDR3 loop is CASSTTSAGTDTQYF. For the CDR3, the DNA is TGTGCCAGCAGTACCACTAGCGCCGGCACAGATACGCAGTATTTT.

A note on this clonotype: Sequence at one end of the junction differs from germline and may be a read error. V and J are TRBV6-5 and TRBJ2-7, with D possibly called TRBD1 or TRBD2 (5 bases each). Germline V lookup: CDR1 MNHEY, CDR2 SVGAGI. There are 14 residues in the CDR3. Here the CDR3 reads CARSGTLSSYEQYF. The CDR3, as DNA: TGTGCCCGCAGTGGGACGTTGAGCTCCTACGAGCAGTACTTC.

The chain couples TRBV6-2 or TRBV6-3 to TRBJ2-1; maybe TRBD1 (5 bases). V was cut by 4 bases and J by 7 bases, with 20 bases left in between. This CDR3 contains 16 residues. Germline loops: CDR1 MNHEY, CDR2 SVGEGT. The CDR3 loop reads CASSLGSFAGQNEQFF. CDR3 nucleotides: TGTGCCAGCAGTTTGGGATCTTTTGCAGGGCAGAATGAGCAGTTCTTC.

CDR3 protein: CSVGGTHTGELFF. The CDR3 DNA sequence: TGCAGCGTTGGAGGAACCCACACCGGGGAGCTGTTTTTT. The chain uses TRBV29-1 and TRBJ2-2; D ambiguous. Looked up from germline, CDR1 is SQVTM and CDR2 is ANQGSEA. The CDR3 consists of 13 residues. The V end lost 4 bases, the J end lost 3 bases, and 9 bases lay between the germline ends.

This chain links TRBV6-1 with TRBJ2-1; 9 positions match TRBD2. Germline assignment: CDR1 MNHNS and CDR2 SASEGT. J lost 0 bases, V lost 6 bases, and 3 bases had no gene match. The CDR3 is 15 residues long. This CDR3 reads CASRLAGYSYNEQFF. The CDR3 nucleotides are TGTGCCAGCAGACTAGCGGGCTACTCCTACAATGAGCAGTTCTTC.

The chain uses TRBV2 and TRBJ2-5; TRBD1 matches at 11 bases. The DNA end favors TRBJ2-7, so the J call may be wrong. Germline CDR1 and CDR2: SNHLY and FYNNEI. This CDR3 region has 14 residues. The CDR3 sequence is CASKSDRGPYEQYF. DNA of the CDR3: TGTGCCAGCAAATCGGACAGGGGGCCTTACGAGCAGTACTTC.

The chain links TRBV3-1 to TRBJ2-3, with 13 positions matching TRBD2. The CDR3 is 19 amino acids. V shed 4 bases, J shed 5 bases, and the junction held 15 bases outside the gene matches. CDR1 and CDR2 from the germline V gene are LGHDT and YNNKEL (reference sequence). The DNA for the CDR3 is TGTGCCAGCAGCCTCCCCACCCGGACTAGCGGGGGTGGGGAAGATACGCAGTATTTT. Its translation is CASSLPTRTSGGGEDTQYF.

J is TRBJ2-3 and V is TRBV5-1; D remains unclear. Germline CDR1 SGHRS, CDR2 YFSETQ. Trimming stripped 9 bases from V and 4 bases from J, with 12 bases between. The CDR3 is 12 residues long. The CDR3 DNA follows: TGCGCCACCAGGCTGGGCGCAGATACGCAGTATTTT. It translates to CATRLGADTQYF.

The sample holds a few counts of this clonotype. The chain links TRBV5-1 to TRBJ2-3; D is undetermined. The CDR3 loop spans 14 amino acids. V lost 6 bases, J lost 2 bases, and 13 bases lay in between. Germline V gene data show CDR1 as SGHRS and CDR2 as YFSETQ. The CDR3 here is CASTLGGTTDTQYF. The CDR3 bases are TGCGCCAGCACCCTAGGCGGCACCACAGATACGCAGTATTTT.

The CDR3 nucleotides read TGTGCCAGCAGTCCATTCGGACTAGCGGGGGGGCTGGGGCAAGAGACCCAGTACTTC. Amino acids: CASSPFGLAGGLGQETQYF. The chain employs TRBV27 and TRBJ2-5; 15 bases fit TRBD2. From germline, CDR1 is MNHEY and CDR2 SMNVEV (reference sequence). The V segment lost 5 bases and the J segment 2 bases; nucleotides outside the gene matches: 12. The CDR3 is made up of 19 amino acids.

This clonotype was counted only a few times. The chain uses TRBV7-9 and TRBJ2-7; 8 nucleotides line up with TRBD1. Germline V gene lookup returns CDR1 SEHNR and CDR2 FQNEAQ (reference sequence). The length of the CDR3 is 14 residues. J was trimmed by 4 bases and V by 5 bases; bases with no gene match: 7. Here the CDR3 DNA reads TGTGCCAGCAGCCCAGGGGGCTGGAATTACGAGCAGTACTTC. It translates to CASSPGGWNYEQYF.

This clonotype came up a few times. For the CDR3, the DNA is TGTGCCAGCAGTTTTCCGGGGGTCTCCAATCAGCCCCAGCATTTT. Protein: CASSFPGVSNQPQHF. The chain combines TRBV28 with TRBJ1-5; possible D gene TRBD1, 5 bases. This CDR3 spans 15 amino acids. Per germline, CDR1 MDHEN and CDR2 SYDVKM. V was shortened by 3 bases and J by 3 bases, with 12 bases between the two germline ends.

This clonotype was recorded many times. This rearrangement joins TRBV12-3 or TRBV12-4 to TRBJ2-5; no firm D call. This CDR3 comprises 14 residues. V dropped 1 base and J dropped 4 bases, with 10 bases sitting between them. CDR3 region: CASSLVGSRETQYF. In DNA, the CDR3 is TGTGCCAGCAGTTTAGTAGGTTCTCGAGAGACCCAGTACTTC.

This clonotype was detected only a few times. The genes are TRBV2 and TRBJ2-4; 7 bases agree with TRBD1. Germline CDR1 is SNHLY and CDR2 is FYNNEI. Germline trimming cut 4 bases from V and 4 bases from J; bases unmatched to any gene: 4. The CDR3 sequence is 14 residues long. The CDR3 bases are TGTGCCAGCAGTGTTTCGACAGGGAAAAACATTCAGTACTTC. Translated: CASSVSTGKNIQYF.

The V call is TRBV5-1, the J call TRBJ2-1, with TRBD1 identical over 9 bases. The CDR3 extends over 16 amino acids. The germline V gene has CDR1 SGHRS and CDR2 YFSETQ. The trim removed 0 bases at V and 0 bases at J, leaving 1 base unmatched. The CDR3 DNA sequence: TGCGCCAGCAGCTTGGGGACAGGGGCCTCCTACAATGAGCAGTTCTTC. Its protein product is CASSLGTGASYNEQFF.